These 5 T cell receptor beta chains were all obtained from the same sample, sequenced in a study of OX40 agonist ivuxolimab in advanced cancers. Using immunoSEQ multiplex PCR, the repertoire was profiled, and TCRdb retains in-frame clones only, with some absent. Of some 80,000 clones listed, 92% are singletons. Sequencing used CD4+ or CD8+ T cells sorted from blood, obtained in a trial of the OX40 agonist ivuxolimab. Receptor source: an adult with an advanced solid tumor such as melanoma, head and neck, liver or kidney cancer.

The V call is TRBV19, the J call TRBJ2-1; D not certain. Germline V gene data show CDR1 as LNHDA and CDR2 as SQIVND (reference sequence). Trimming left V 3 bases short and J 3 bases short, with 6 bases between. The CDR3 is made up of 13 amino acids. CDR3: CASSIAVYNEQFF. As DNA, the CDR3 is TGTGCCAGTAGTATCGCAGTCTACAATGAGCAGTTCTTC. Full variable domain (missing parts from reference TRBV19 and TRBJ2-1): DGGITQSPKYLFRKEGQNVTLSCEQNLNHDAMYWYRQDPGQGLRLIYYSQIVNDFQKGDIAEGYSVSREKKESFPLTVTSAQKNPTAFYLCASSIAVYNEQFFGPGTRLTVL.

The chain recombines TRBV6-1 with TRBJ2-1, with D maybe TRBD2 (7 bases). This CDR3 region has 14 residues. Trimming pared 5 bases from V and 10 bases from J, leaving 18 bases between. Germline values: CDR1 MNHNS, CDR2 SASEGT. This chain's CDR3 is CASSPFYGGGEQFF. The CDR3 bases are TGTGCCAGCAGTCCTTTTTATGGCGGGGGCGAGCAGTTCTTC.

The CDR3 region has the DNA TGTGCCAGCAGCATGAGCGGGGGGGCGACCGATGAGCAGTTCTTC. Translation: CASSMSGGATDEQFF. This chain uses TRBV9 with TRBJ2-1; 10 bases are a match to TRBD2. V trimming: 4 bases; J trimming: 8 bases; junction bases outside the gene matches: 9. Germline values: CDR1 SGDLS, CDR2 YYNGEE. The CDR3 runs to 15 residues.

This chain connects TRBV13 to TRBJ2-7; no firm D call. The CDR3 extends over 14 amino acids. Germline CDR1 reads PRHDT; CDR2 reads FYEKMQ (reference sequence). Trimming pared 0 bases from V and 3 bases from J, leaving 9 bases between. The CDR3 protein is CASSLGLKGYEQYF. CDR3 coding DNA: TGTGCCAGCAGCTTAGGCCTAAAAGGCTACGAGCAGTACTTC.

The chain joins TRBV7-7 to TRBJ2-3; 8 bases are a match to TRBD2. Germline V gene lookup returns CDR1 SSHAT and CDR2 FNYEAQ (reference sequence). The CDR3 covers 13 residues. V dropped 3 bases and J dropped 6; count of bases not matched to a gene: 2. The CDR3, as DNA: TGTGCCAGCAGCTTGTCGGGGGGGGATACGCAGTATTTT. This translates into CASSLSGGDTQYF. The full variable domain, in which reference TRBV7-7 and TRBJ2-3 provide the parts outside the CDR3, is GAGVSQSPRYKVTKRGQDVTLRCDPISSHATLYWYQQALGQGPEFLTYFNYEAQPDKSGLPSDRFSAERPEGSISTLTIQRTEQRDSAMYRCASSLSGGDTQYFGPGTRLTVL.